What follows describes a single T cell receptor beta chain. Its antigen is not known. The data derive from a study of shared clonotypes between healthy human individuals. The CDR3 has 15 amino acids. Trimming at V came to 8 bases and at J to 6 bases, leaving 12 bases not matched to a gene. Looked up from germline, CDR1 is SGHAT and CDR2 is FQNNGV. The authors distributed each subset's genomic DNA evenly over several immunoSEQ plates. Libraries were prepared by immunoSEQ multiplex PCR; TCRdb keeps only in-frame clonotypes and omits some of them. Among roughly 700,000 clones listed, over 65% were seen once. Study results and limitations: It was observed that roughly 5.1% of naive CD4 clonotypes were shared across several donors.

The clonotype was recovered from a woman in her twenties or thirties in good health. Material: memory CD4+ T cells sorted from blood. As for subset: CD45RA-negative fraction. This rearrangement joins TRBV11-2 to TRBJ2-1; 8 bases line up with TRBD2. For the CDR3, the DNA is TGTGCCAGCCGTGGCTTAGCGGGAATAAGCAATGAGCAGTTCTTC. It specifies CASRGLAGISNEQFF.